Sequencing of this T cell receptor (beta chain) was carried out in a study of T cells in Graves' hyperthyroidism and ophthalmopathy. This clonotype was detected only a few times. What was amplified from RNA transcripts were TCR beta CDR3 regions. With the HTBI primer set, the TCR CDR3 went through a first round of RT-PCR. MiXCR, run by TCRdb on the multiplex PCR reads, gives a single entry per CDR3 protein. The table lists under 400,000 distinct CDR3 sequences, 12% to 15% of them singletons. V was cut by 5 bases and J by 6 bases, with 19 bases left in between. Germline lookup yields CDR1 SGHTA and CDR2 FQGTGA. The CDR3 runs 16 residues.

Specimen: blood. The TCR was taken from a woman aged 55-70 years with Graves' ophthalmopathy. This chain uses TRBV7-3 with TRBJ2-2, with D possibly being TRBD1 (6 bases). The CDR3 nucleotides read TGTGCCAGCAGCCTTCGGCCAATGGACAGTCCCGGGGAGCTGTTTTTT. Encoded protein: CASSLRPMDSPGELFF. Together with reference TRBV7-3 and TRBJ2-2, the CDR3 gives the full variable domain: GAGVSQTPSNKVTEKGKYVELRCDPISGHTALYWYRQSLGQGPEFLIYFQGTGAADDSGLPNDRFFAVRPEGSVSTLKIQRTERGDSAVYLCASSLRPMDSPGELFFGEGSRLTVL.